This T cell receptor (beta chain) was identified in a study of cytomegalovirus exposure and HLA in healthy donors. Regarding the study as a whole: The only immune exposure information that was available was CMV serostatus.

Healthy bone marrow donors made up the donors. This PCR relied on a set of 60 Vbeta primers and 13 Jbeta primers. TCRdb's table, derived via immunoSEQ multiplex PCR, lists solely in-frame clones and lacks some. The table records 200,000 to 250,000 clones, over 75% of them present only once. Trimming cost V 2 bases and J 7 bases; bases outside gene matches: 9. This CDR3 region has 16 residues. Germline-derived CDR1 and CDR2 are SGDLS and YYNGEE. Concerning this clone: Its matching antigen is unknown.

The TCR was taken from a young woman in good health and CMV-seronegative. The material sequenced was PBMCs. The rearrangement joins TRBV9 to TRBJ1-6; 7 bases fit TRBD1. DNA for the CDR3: TGTGCCAGCAGCGTGTTGGCCGGGACAGCAAATTCACCCCTCCACTTT. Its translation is CASSVLAGTANSPLHF.